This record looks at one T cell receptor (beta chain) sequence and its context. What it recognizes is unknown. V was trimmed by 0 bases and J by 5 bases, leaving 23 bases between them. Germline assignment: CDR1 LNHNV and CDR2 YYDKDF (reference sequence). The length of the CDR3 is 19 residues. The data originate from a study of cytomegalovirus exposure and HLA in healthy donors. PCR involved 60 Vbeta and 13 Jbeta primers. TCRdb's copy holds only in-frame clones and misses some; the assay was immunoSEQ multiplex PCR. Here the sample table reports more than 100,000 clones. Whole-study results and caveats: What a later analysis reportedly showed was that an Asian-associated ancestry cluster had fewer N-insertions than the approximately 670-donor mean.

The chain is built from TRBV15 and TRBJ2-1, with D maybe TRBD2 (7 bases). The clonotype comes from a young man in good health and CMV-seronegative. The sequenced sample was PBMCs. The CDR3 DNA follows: TGTGCCACCAGCAGAGAGAAGGGGGAAGGGGCGGGAGATAACAATGAGCAGTTCTTC. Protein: CATSREKGEGAGDNNEQFF.